The clone carrying this TCR beta chain was detected a few times. Its specificity is not known. The time point was: pre-treatment sample, taken before nivolumab and TIL therapy. These data originate in a study of TIL therapy for anti-PD-1-resistant metastatic lung cancer. Whole-study findings and limits: Treatment-naive, never-smoker and oncogene-addicted patients were overrepresented in this highly selected cohort.

The libraries were made with immunoSEQ v3. Here immunoSEQ multiplex PCR was the method, and the copy in TCRdb shows in-frame clones only, minus some. The profile shows 45,000 to 75,000 clones, 69% of them singletons. The origin of this receptor is a person aged 25-79 years with non-small cell lung cancer. The sequencing here drew on blood, taken at baseline.

Here the CDR3 reads CASSPRTGGPARIEKLFF. In DNA, the CDR3 is TGTGCCAGCTCACCACGGACAGGGGGCCCCGCTCGTATCGAAAAACTGTTTTTT. The chain employs TRBV18 and TRBJ1-4, with 11 bases fitting TRBD1. V lost 1 base, J lost 8 bases, and 12 bases stayed unmatched. The CDR3 spans 18 residues. Germline loops: CDR1 KGHSH, CDR2 LQKENI. The full variable domain, in which reference TRBV18 and TRBJ1-4 provide the parts outside the CDR3, is NAGVMQNPRHLVRRRGQEARLRCSPMKGHSHVYWYRQLPEEGLKFMVYLQKENIIDESGMPKERFSAEFPKEGPSILRIQQVVRGDSAAYFCASSPRTGGPARIEKLFFGSGTQLSVL.